Shown below are 7 T cell receptor beta chains from a single sample sequenced in a study of blood T cells in healthy people across ages. Through a sample-barcoded 5' primer and a J-beta primer mix, a second PCR was run for roughly 6 to 11 cycles. TCRdb fed the 5' RACE reads into MiXCR, producing one record per CDR3 protein. The sample yields just under 550,000 distinct CDR3 sequences, 24% seen once. The same data also contributed to another study, on T cells of mothers and their children.

The specimen sequenced was blood. Source of these receptors: a boy between 10 and 17 years old in good health.

This clonotype has a handful of counts. This chain links TRBV7-3 with TRBJ2-3; the match to TRBD2 covers 8 bases. CDR3 length: 16 amino acids. J gave up 8 bases and V 2 bases, and 12 bases lay outside the gene matches. Germline CDR1 and CDR2: SGHTA and FQGTGA. CDR3 nucleotide sequence: TGTGCCAGCAGCTTAGGGGCGACTAGCGTCGGTGGTACGCAGTATTTT. Protein sequence: CASSLGATSVGGTQYF.

The V gene is TRBV3-1, the J gene TRBJ2-1; 9 bases agree with TRBD2. CDR1 and CDR2 (germline): LGHDT, YNNKEL (reference sequence). The CDR3 is 17 amino acids. Trimming cost V 0 bases and J 5 bases; bases outside gene matches: 8. CDR3 in DNA: TGTGCCAGCAGCCAAGAGGGGCGGCGGGAGGGTCACAATGAGCAGTTCTTC. Translation: CASSQEGRREGHNEQFF.

The V call is TRBV20-1, the J call TRBJ1-2; TRBD1 matches 8 bases. V gave up 0 bases and J gave up 0 bases; unmatched junction bases: 9. The CDR3 has 17 residues. CDR1 is DFQATT, CDR2 SNEGSKA, per germline (reference sequence). CDR3 region: CSAREKAGGRTNYGYTF. CDR3 nucleotides: TGCAGTGCTAGAGAGAAGGCAGGGGGCAGAACTAACTATGGCTACACCTTC.

This clonotype was seen only a few times. The rearrangement uses TRBV7-9 and TRBJ1-3; D is undetermined. The germline CDR1 and CDR2 sequences are SEHNR and FQNEAQ (reference sequence). The V end was cut by 4 bases, the J end by 7 bases, with 14 bases between. This CDR3 has 14 amino acids. In nucleotides, the CDR3 is TGTGCCAGCAGCTCCGCAGGAACCGGGAACACCATATATTTT. Translating gives CASSSAGTGNTIYF.

The CDR3 spells CASSLQSRGLYEQYF. CDR3 nucleotides: TGTGCCAGCAGCTTACAGTCCAGGGGGCTCTACGAGCAGTACTTC. The chain has TRBV11-2 and TRBJ2-7; 8 nucleotides align to TRBD1. The CDR3 spans 15 residues. J gave up 3 bases and V 2 bases, and 6 bases lay outside the gene matches. CDR1 SGHAT and CDR2 FQNNGV come from the germline V gene.

The chain couples TRBV7-2 to TRBJ1-1; D is possibly TRBD1 (6 bases). The CDR3 is made up of 14 amino acids. Trimming shortened V by 4 bases and J by 5 bases, and 14 bases separated the two germline ends. In germline, CDR1 is SGHTA, CDR2 FQGNSA. The CDR3 loop is CASSSLGGRTEAFF. The CDR3 nucleotides read TGTGCCAGCAGCTCCTTGGGGGGCAGAACTGAAGCTTTCTTT.

This clonotype was detected only a few times. The chain joins TRBV4-3 to TRBJ2-5, with 13 positions matching TRBD2. CDR1 is LGHNA and CDR2 is YSLEER in the germline V gene. The CDR3 is made up of 16 amino acids. The V gene end was trimmed by 4 bases and the J gene end by 0 bases; junction bases not matched to a gene: 2. The CDR3 sequence is CASSPGLAGNQETQYF. For the CDR3, the DNA is TGCGCCAGCAGCCCGGGACTAGCGGGGAACCAAGAGACCCAGTACTTC.